This T cell receptor (beta chain) was profiled in a study of shared clonotypes between healthy human individuals. Using immunoSEQ multiplex PCR, the repertoire was profiled, and TCRdb retains in-frame clones only, with some absent. The data contain millions of clones, approximately 94% of them singletons. Terminally differentiated effector memory CD45RA+ cells were excluded by CCR7 positive selection of CD45RO-negative cells. V was shortened by 3 bases and J by 0 bases, with 9 bases between the two germline ends. CDR3 size: 15 residues. Germline values: CDR1 MGHDK, CDR2 SYGVNS. The sequence was obtained from a man between 18 and 35 years old in good health. Some clones in this sample may be carry-over from other donors' samples. J is TRBJ1-3 and V is TRBV25-1, with D unresolved. The specimen was naive CD8+ T cells from PBMCs. The CDR3 nucleotides read TGTGCCAGCAGTGAGATGGAGAGCTCTGGAAACACCATATATTTT. As protein: CASSEMESSGNTIYF.